The subject of this entry is one T cell receptor beta chain. Generated by immunoSEQ multiplex PCR, the TCRdb table keeps only in-frame clones and is missing some. The sample lists some 2,400,000 clones, approximately 94% occurring once. This sample is part of a study of shared clonotypes between healthy human individuals. About the research overall: Contributing individuals were two females and three males aged 18 to 49.

J gave up 2 bases and V 4 bases, and 5 bases lay outside the gene matches. Germline CDR1 is GTSNPN and CDR2 is SVGIG (reference sequence). The CDR3 consists of 16 residues. This clonotype was obtained from a man aged 18 to 29 in good health. The sample taken for sequencing was naive CD4+ T cells sorted from blood. Regarding subset: CD45RA+ positively selected. The chain carries TRBV30 and TRBJ2-1; 13 bases agree with TRBD2. The CDR3, as DNA: TGTGCCTGGACAGGACTAGCGGGAGTAACCTACAATGAGCAGTTCTTC. Its translation: CAWTGLAGVTYNEQFF. The full variable domain, with the rest looked up from reference TRBV30 and TRBJ2-1, is SQTIHQWPATLVQPVGSPLSLECTVEGTSNPNLYWYRQAAGRGLQLLFYSVGIGQISSEVPQNLSASRPQDRQFILSSKKLLLSDSGFYLCAWTGLAGVTYNEQFFGPGTRLTVL.